This T cell receptor (beta chain) is drawn from a study of beta chain features in type 1 diabetes (dated 2018 in TCRdb). Regarding the research as a whole: Patients and healthy donors did not differ in mean age, gender distribution, total cell number or subset yield. A total of roughly 98,000,000 sorted cells were examined across all samples, and RNA yield correlated strongly with the number of cells per subset. In the study, TCRB repertoires of sorted circulating CD4+ T cell subsets from recently diagnosed type 1 diabetes patients were compared with those of matched healthy donors. Naive and central memory subsets were obtained from all 30 or so donors, but regulatory and stem cell-like memory subsets were isolated from only 8 patients and roughly eight healthy donors.

Including the terminal cysteine and phenylalanine, the CDR3 comprises 13 residues. Of the read, only the CDR3 DNA is kept; its 39 bases are in frame from base 1. V is pruned by 5 bases and J by 8 bases, leaving 7 bases of the junction without a gene match. CDR1 and CDR2, looked up from the germline V gene (reference sequence), are SEHNR and FQNEAQ. With respect to this clone: Its specific antigen is unknown. No qualities accompany the bases; no much larger clone lies one base away.

Study-wide findings and limitations: Shorter templates might be favored by PCR, yet because patient and control samples were amplified and corrected together, any such skew would affect both groups equally. Because cDNA rather than genomic DNA was sequenced, highly expressing activated cells could have been over-represented, although no difference in activation and CD3 levels was found between groups. In all four CD4+ subsets, TCRB CDR3 length was moderately but significantly shorter in type 1 diabetes patients. At VDJ recombination sites, patients with type 1 diabetes made fewer insertions and deleted more nucleotides, a pattern implying thymic rearrangement abnormalities. Naive, central memory and regulatory TCRB repertoires appeared to be more similar among patients than among healthy donors. Because small numbers of individuals were included in the HLA sub-analyses, any influence of HLA type on TCRB rearrangement was left unresolved.

The entire isolated RNA was reverse transcribed using the High Capacity cDNA Reverse Transcription Kit, and thus expressed TCRB transcripts were sequenced. Deep immunoSEQ sequencing was applied to naive, central memory and regulatory T cell samples, giving an average of roughly 3.6 million total reads per sample. Sorted cells were lysed in RLT buffer and RNA was extracted with DNase-treated RNeasy Micro or Mini kits, depending on cell number. To prevent cross-contamination, each cell subset was processed individually, whereas patient and healthy donor samples were processed jointly. Using the immunoSEQ multiplex PCR, TCRB sequences were amplified from cDNA into 87-bp fragments spanning the CDR3 region. Amplicons were sequenced on the Illumina HiSeq platform. Turning to the authors' computational methods: PCR bias was corrected computationally using synthetic template baselines, and reads within Hamming distance 2 were collapsed, with unmergeable singletons discarded. Reads were aligned to IMGT to assign V, D and J genes, CDR3 length, and insertions or deletions at six rearrangement sites. Clonotype counts were normalized to sorted cell number within each subset before computing true diversity and Gini coefficients with the tcR R package. The overlap coefficient, calculated on TCRB nucleotide sequences, was used to measure repertoire sharing. Out-of-frame TCRB sequences from naive cells were analyzed to stand in for the pre-selection repertoire. TCRdb carries this immuneACCESS record with in-frame sequences only. Its versions omit some clonotypes, under half of them owing to an unresolved V gene in the studies checked, with the rest unexplained. The DNA was the basis for D and trimming; V, J and clone size are from that table. Within this sample are 200,000 to 300,000 clones, with approximately 20% of them counted one time only. The top ten clonotypes cover about 0.027% of the sample.

Each donor gave one peripheral blood draw, averaging roughly 120 mL, which was collected into heparinised tubes. Using a panel that included CD45RO, CCR7, CD25, CD127, CD95 and CD27, naive, central memory, regulatory and stem cell-like memory CD4+ T cells were sorted on a BD FACSAria II. A purity above 95% was achieved for all sorted populations. PBMCs were isolated right away by Lymphoprep density gradient centrifugation and were stained directly, without culture. To minimize batch effects, samples were stained and sorted in pairs, one healthy donor with one patient per experiment. The rearranged segments are TRBV7-9 and TRBJ2-3, with 7 junctional bases fitting TRBD1. Material: naive CD4+ T cells from blood. What this sample's cell subset or site label stands for: true naive CD4+ T cells. This receptor was identified in a woman between 35 and 50 years old with type 1 diabetes. The CDR3 has the sequence CASSRGPVATQYF. The nucleotide sequence is given as TGTGCCAGCAGCAGGGGGCCAGTGGCTACGCAGTATTTT.